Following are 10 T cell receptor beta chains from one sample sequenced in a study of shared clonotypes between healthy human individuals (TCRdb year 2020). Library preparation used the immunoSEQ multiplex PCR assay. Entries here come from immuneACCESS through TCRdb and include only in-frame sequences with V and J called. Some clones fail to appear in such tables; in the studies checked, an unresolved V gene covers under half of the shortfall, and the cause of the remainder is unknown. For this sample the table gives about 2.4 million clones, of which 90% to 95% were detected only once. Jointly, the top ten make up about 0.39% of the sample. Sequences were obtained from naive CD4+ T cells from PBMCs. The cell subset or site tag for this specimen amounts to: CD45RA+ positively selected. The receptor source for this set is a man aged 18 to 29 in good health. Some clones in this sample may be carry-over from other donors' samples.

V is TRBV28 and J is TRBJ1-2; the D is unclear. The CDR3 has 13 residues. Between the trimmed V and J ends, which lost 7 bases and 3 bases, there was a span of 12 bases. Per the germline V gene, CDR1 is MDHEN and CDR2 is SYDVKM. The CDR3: CASIARGDYGYTF. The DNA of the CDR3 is TGTGCCAGCATCGCCCGGGGAGACTATGGCTACACCTTC.

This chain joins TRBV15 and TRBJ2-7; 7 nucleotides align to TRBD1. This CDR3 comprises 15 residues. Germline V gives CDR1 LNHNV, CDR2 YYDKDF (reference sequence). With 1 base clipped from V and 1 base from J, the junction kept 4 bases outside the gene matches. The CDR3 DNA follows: TGTGCCACCAGCAGAGGGGGGACAGCTTCCTACGAGCAGTACTTC. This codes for CATSRGGTASYEQYF.

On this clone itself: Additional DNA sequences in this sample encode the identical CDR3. CDR3 amino acids: CSVEWRGRSTDTQYF. CDR3 nucleotide sequence: TGCAGCGTTGAATGGCGCGGGCGAAGCACAGATACGCAGTATTTT. The chain employs TRBV29-1 and TRBJ2-3, with D tentatively TRBD2 (5 bases). Trimming left V 2 bases short and J 0 bases short, with 12 bases between. Per the germline V gene, CDR1 is SQVTM and CDR2 is ANQGSEA. CDR3 size: 15 residues.

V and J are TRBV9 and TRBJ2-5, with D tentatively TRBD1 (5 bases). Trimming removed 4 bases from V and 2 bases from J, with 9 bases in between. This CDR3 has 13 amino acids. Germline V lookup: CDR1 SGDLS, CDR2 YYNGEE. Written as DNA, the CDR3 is TGTGCCAGCAGCTTGACAGCGCAAGAGACCCAGTACTTC. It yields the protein CASSLTAQETQYF.

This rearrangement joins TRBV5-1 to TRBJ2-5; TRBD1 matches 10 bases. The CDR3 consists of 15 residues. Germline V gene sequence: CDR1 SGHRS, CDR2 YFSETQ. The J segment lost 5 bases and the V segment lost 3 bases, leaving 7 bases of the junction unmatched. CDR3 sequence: CASSSRQGAGETQYF. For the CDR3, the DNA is TGCGCCAGCAGCTCGCGACAGGGGGCCGGGGAGACCCAGTACTTC.

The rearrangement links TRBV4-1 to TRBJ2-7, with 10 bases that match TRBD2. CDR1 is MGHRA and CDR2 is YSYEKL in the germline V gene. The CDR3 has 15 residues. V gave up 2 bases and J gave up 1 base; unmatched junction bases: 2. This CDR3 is CASSQLLAGSYEQYF. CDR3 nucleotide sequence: TGCGCCAGCAGCCAACTACTAGCGGGATCCTACGAGCAGTACTTC.

CDR3 loop: CASSQRLGDTQYF. CDR3 bases: TGCGCCAGCAGCCAACGTTTAGGAGATACGCAGTATTTT. The rearrangement links TRBV4-3 to TRBJ2-3, with D uncertain. CDR1 and CDR2 (germline): LGHNA, YSLEER. This CDR3 contains 13 residues. Trimming took 2 bases from V and 5 from J, leaving 8 bases between them.

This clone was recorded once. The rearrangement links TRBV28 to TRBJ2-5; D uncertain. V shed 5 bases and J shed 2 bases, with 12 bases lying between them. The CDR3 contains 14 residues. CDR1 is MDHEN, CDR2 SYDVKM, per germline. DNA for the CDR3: TGTGCCAGCAGTCCCAATCGGATACAAGAGACCCAGTACTTC. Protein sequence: CASSPNRIQETQYF. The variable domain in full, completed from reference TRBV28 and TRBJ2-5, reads DVKVTQSSRYLVKRTGEKVFLECVQDMDHENMFWYRQDPGLGLRLIYFSYDVKMKEKGDIPEGYSVSREKKERFSLILESASTNQTSMYLCASSPNRIQETQYFGPGTRLLVL.

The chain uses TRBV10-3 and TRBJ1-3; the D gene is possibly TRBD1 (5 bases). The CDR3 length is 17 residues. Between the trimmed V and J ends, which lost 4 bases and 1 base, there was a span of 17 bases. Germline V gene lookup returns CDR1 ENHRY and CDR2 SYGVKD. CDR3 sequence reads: CAISGRGSKFSGNTIYF. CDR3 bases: TGTGCCATCAGTGGCCGGGGCAGCAAATTTTCTGGAAACACCATATATTTT.

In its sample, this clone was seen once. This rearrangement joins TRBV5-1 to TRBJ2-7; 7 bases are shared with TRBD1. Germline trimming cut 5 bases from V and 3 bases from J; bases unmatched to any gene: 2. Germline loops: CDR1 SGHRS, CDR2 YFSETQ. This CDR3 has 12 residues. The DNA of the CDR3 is TGCGCCAGCAGTTACAGGGGCTACGAGCAGTACTTC. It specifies CASSYRGYEQYF.